Only a few counts were recorded for the clone carrying this T cell receptor (beta chain). The sample belongs to a study of blood T cell repertoires in COVID-19. Background on the study: The analysed material was cDNA or gDNA that came from T cells, B-cell-depleted T cells, or PBMCs.

Germline loops: CDR1 KGHDR, CDR2 SFDVKD. V dropped 6 bases and J dropped 11 bases, with 14 bases sitting between them. The CDR3 is 12 residues long. Repertoires were generated with immunoSEQ multiplex PCR, while TCRdb's copy carries only in-frame clones and drops some. The data hold roughly 100,000 clones, with 75% to 95% observed a single time. The chain is built from TRBV24-1 and TRBJ2-3; weak D call: TRBD2 (6 bases). Sequenced input: peripheral blood. The clonotype originates from a young man with acute or convalescent COVID-19. This CDR3 is CATSIRGRGQYF. The CDR3, as DNA: TGTGCCACCAGTATCAGAGGGCGGGGGCAGTATTTT.